Following are 16 T cell receptor beta chains from one sample sequenced in a study of OX40 agonist ivuxolimab in advanced cancers. Sequenced by immunoSEQ multiplex PCR; TCRdb stores in-frame clones only, minus some. The table shows approximately 52,000 clones, with nearly 85% occurring only once. Material: CD4+ or CD8+ T cells sorted from blood, obtained in a trial of the OX40 agonist ivuxolimab. These receptor sequences come from an adult with an advanced solid tumor such as melanoma, head and neck, liver or kidney cancer.

This clone has only a few counts. The V and J genes are TRBV6-5 and TRBJ2-5; 7 bases map to TRBD2. Germline lookup yields CDR1 MNHEY and CDR2 SVGAGI. The V segment lost 0 bases and the J segment 6 bases; nucleotides outside the gene matches: 7. This CDR3 comprises 15 residues. In DNA form, the CDR3 reads TGTGCCAGCAGTTACTCGCGGGGGATGGACAAGACCCAGTACTTC. It codes for CASSYSRGMDKTQYF.

The chain combines TRBV18 with TRBJ1-1; D might be TRBD1 (6 bases). The CDR3 length is 15 residues. Trimming removed 3 bases from V and 1 base from J, with 12 bases in between. Germline CDR1 KGHSH, CDR2 LQKENI. The CDR3 protein is CASSPGGARNTEAFF. The CDR3 DNA reads TGTGCCAGCTCACCGGGGGGCGCAAGGAACACTGAAGCTTTCTTT. Drawing the rest from reference TRBV18 and TRBJ1-1, the complete variable domain is NAGVMQNPRHLVRRRGQEARLRCSPMKGHSHVYWYRQLPEEGLKFMVYLQKENIIDESGMPKERFSAEFPKEGPSILRIQQVVRGDSAAYFCASSPGGARNTEAFFGQGTRLTVV.

The V gene is TRBV28, the J gene TRBJ1-2; weak D call: TRBD1 (5 bases). The CDR3 length is 13 residues. Germline values: CDR1 MDHEN, CDR2 SYDVKM. The germline V and J ends were trimmed by 6 bases and 6 bases, with 14 bases remaining between them. The CDR3 bases are TGTGCCAGCAGCTCGCCTCAGGGCAATGGCTACACCTTC. As protein: CASSSPQGNGYTF.

This clone was counted between two and nine times. The chain employs TRBV5-6 and TRBJ2-7, with 7 positions matching TRBD1. CDR1 and CDR2 from the germline V gene are SGHDT and YYEEEE. The junction had 6 bases not matched to a gene; V was cut back by 0 bases and J by 0 bases. The CDR3 loop spans 16 amino acids. CDR3 region: CASSLEGAGSSYEQYF. The CDR3 DNA is TGTGCCAGCAGCTTGGAGGGGGCAGGGAGCTCCTACGAGCAGTACTTC.

Turning to this clone: Other DNA sequences in this sample translate to the same CDR3. The chain links TRBV5-1 to TRBJ2-5; D call uncertain. V shed 0 bases and J shed 3 bases, with 6 bases lying between them. Germline V gene data show CDR1 as SGHRS and CDR2 as YFSETQ. The CDR3 is 13 amino acids. CDR3 sequence: CASSLVPEETQYF. The CDR3 DNA is TGCGCCAGCAGCTTGGTTCCGGAAGAGACCCAGTACTTC.

This clone was detected only once. This sequence joins TRBV2 and TRBJ2-1, with TRBD2 matching 11 bases. Germline V gene sequence: CDR1 SNHLY, CDR2 FYNNEI. V dropped 8 bases and J dropped 8; count of bases not matched to a gene: 8. The CDR3 length is 14 residues. Here the CDR3 reads CASLMTSGVDEQFF. The CDR3 bases are TGTGCCAGCTTGATGACTAGCGGGGTTGATGAGCAGTTCTTC.

This clone was recorded only once. The chain joins TRBV5-1 to TRBJ1-4, with D perhaps TRBD1 (5 bases). The V gene lost 3 bases and the J gene lost 8 bases, with 14 bases spanning the gap. The germline V gene encodes CDR1 SGHRS and CDR2 YFSETQ. The CDR3 runs to 14 residues. Written as DNA, the CDR3 is TGCGCCAGCAGCTGGGGGACGGATGTAGAAAAACTGTTTTTT. This codes for CASSWGTDVEKLFF. The full variable domain, completed using reference TRBV5-1 and TRBJ1-4, is KAGVTQTPRYLIKTRGQQVTLSCSPISGHRSVSWYQQTPGQGLQFLFEYFSETQRNKGNFPGRFSGRQFSNSRSEMNVSTLELGDSALYLCASSWGTDVEKLFFGSGTQLSVL.

The chain couples TRBV10-3 to TRBJ1-1; D gene uncertain. Between the trimmed V and J ends, which lost 5 bases and 4 bases, there was a span of 11 bases. This CDR3 is built from 13 residues. Germline lookup yields CDR1 ENHRY and CDR2 SYGVKD. CDR3 DNA: TGTGCCATCAGTATCCAGGACGCCACTGAAGCTTTCTTT. Translation: CAISIQDATEAFF.

The CDR3 loop reads CASSYSQGPYEQYF. Written as DNA, the CDR3 is TGTGCCAGCAGTTACTCGCAGGGCCCCTACGAGCAGTACTTC. The chain has TRBV28 and TRBJ2-7; TRBD1 might be the D (5 bases). The germline V gene has CDR1 MDHEN and CDR2 SYDVKM. V gave up 4 bases and J gave up 2 bases, with 12 bases separating them. The CDR3 length is 14 residues.

This chain uses TRBV28 with TRBJ1-1, with D uncertain. Between the trimmed V and J ends, which lost 6 bases and 7 bases, there was a span of 12 bases. The CDR3 spans 12 residues. The germline V gene encodes CDR1 MDHEN and CDR2 SYDVKM. CDR3 amino acids: CASRGWMGEAFF. As DNA, the CDR3 is TGTGCCAGCAGGGGTTGGATGGGTGAAGCTTTCTTT.

The chain employs TRBV6-5 and TRBJ1-5; unclear D gene. V was pared by 6 bases and J by 3 bases, with 15 bases between. Germline V gives CDR1 MNHEY, CDR2 SVGAGI. The CDR3 totals 15 residues. The CDR3 DNA is TGTGCCAGCAGCAGCGGTCGGAGGTACAATCAGCCCCAGCATTTT. Protein: CASSSGRRYNQPQHF.

Only a few counts were recorded for this clone. The V and J genes are TRBV5-6 and TRBJ1-1, with D possibly being TRBD1 (5 bases). The V and J ends lost 3 bases and 5 bases respectively, with 14 bases between them. The CDR3 loop spans 14 amino acids. Germline V gene data show CDR1 as SGHDT and CDR2 as YYEEEE. CDR3 sequence reads: CASSWGLGETEAFF. CDR3 DNA sequence: TGTGCCAGCAGCTGGGGACTAGGCGAAACTGAAGCTTTCTTT.

The chain uses TRBV7-6 and TRBJ2-7; D is uncertain. Germline V CDR1 and CDR2: SGHVS, FNYEAQ. V was cut by 1 base and J by 5 bases, with 27 bases left in between. The CDR3 consists of 19 residues. The CDR3 reads CASSLEYPKNRIQMNEQYF. CDR3 sequence (DNA): TGTGCCAGCAGCTTAGAATACCCCAAAAACAGAATTCAAATGAACGAGCAGTACTTC. The whole variable domain, remainder taken from reference TRBV7-6 and TRBJ2-7, is GAGVSQSPRYKVTKRGQDVALRCDPISGHVSLYWYRQALGQGPEFLTYFNYEAQQDKSGLPNDRFSAERPEGSISTLTIQRTEQRDSAMYRCASSLEYPKNRIQMNEQYFGPGTRLTVT.

The chain employs TRBV7-2 and TRBJ1-2; D unclear. Germline CDR1 reads SGHTA; CDR2 reads FQGNSA. The CDR3 sequence is 12 residues long. V shed 5 bases and J shed 8 bases, with 12 bases lying between them. For the CDR3, the DNA is TGTGCCAGCAGCCCTTCTCCGGTCGGCTACACCTTC. It specifies CASSPSPVGYTF.

The chain recombines TRBV4-2 with TRBJ2-5; D gene unclear. Trimming left V 2 bases short and J 2 bases short, with 6 bases between. CDR1 and CDR2 from the germline V gene are LGHNA and YNFKEQ. The CDR3 has 13 residues. CDR3 residues: CASSQPPQETQYF. CDR3 bases: TGTGCCAGCAGCCAACCGCCGCAAGAGACCCAGTACTTC.

The chain is built from TRBV7-3 and TRBJ1-1, with TRBD1 matching over 7 bases. Trimming took 5 bases from V and 6 from J; bases not matched to a gene: 9. CDR1 and CDR2 (germline): SGHTA, FQGTGA. There are 14 residues in the CDR3. This chain's CDR3 is CASSIGGESAEAFF. CDR3 DNA: TGTGCCAGCAGCATAGGGGGCGAGAGCGCTGAAGCTTTCTTT.